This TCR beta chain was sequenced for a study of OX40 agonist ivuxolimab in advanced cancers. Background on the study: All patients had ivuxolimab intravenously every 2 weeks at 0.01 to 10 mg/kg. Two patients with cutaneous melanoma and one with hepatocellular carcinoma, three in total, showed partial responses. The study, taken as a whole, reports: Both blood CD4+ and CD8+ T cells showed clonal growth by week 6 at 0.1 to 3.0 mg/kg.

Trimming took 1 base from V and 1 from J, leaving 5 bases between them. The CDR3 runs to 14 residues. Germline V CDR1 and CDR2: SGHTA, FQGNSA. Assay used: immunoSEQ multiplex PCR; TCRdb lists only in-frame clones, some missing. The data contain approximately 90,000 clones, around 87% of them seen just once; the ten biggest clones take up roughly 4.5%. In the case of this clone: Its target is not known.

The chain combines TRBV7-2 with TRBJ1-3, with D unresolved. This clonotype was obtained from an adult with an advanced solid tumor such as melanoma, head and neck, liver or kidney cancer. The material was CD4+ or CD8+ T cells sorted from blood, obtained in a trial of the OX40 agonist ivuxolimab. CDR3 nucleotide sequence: TGTGCCAGCAGCTTAGTCCGGTCTGGAAACACCATATATTTT. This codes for CASSLVRSGNTIYF.